The following is a T cell receptor beta chain sequence with its context. The target antigen is unknown. It may be a read error: a sequence one base away is much more abundant. RNA transcripts yielded amplified TCR beta CDR3 regions. A set of HTBI primers served as the primers for a first-round RT-PCR of the TCR CDR3. TCRdb processed the multiplex PCR reads anew with MiXCR; each CDR3 protein has one entry. The repertoire includes 500,000 to 750,000 distinct CDR3 sequences, 14% of them detected once, and roughly 7.7% sits in the top ten. The data were taken from a study of T cells in Graves' hyperthyroidism and ophthalmopathy. About the research overall: Peripheral blood was obtained at initial diagnosis, preceding any treatment.

General study findings and limits: Blood also showed most of the thyroid clonotypes that were expanded above 0.001.

Each person with ophthalmopathy scored at least 3 on the Clinical Activity Score, reached NOSPECS grade 4 or higher, and had been ill under 3 months. This receptor was obtained from a woman aged 18 to 35 with Graves' ophthalmopathy. The sample consisted of blood.

The CDR3 sequence is CASTDRVSRDTRYF. The CDR3 DNA is TGCGCCAGCACGGACAGGGTGTCTCGAGATACGCGGTATTTT. This rearrangement joins TRBV5-1 to TRBJ2-3; the match to TRBD1 covers 8 bases. The germline V gene has CDR1 SGHRS and CDR2 YFSETQ. CDR3 length equals 14 residues.